The rows below give T cell receptor beta chains drawn from one sample of a study of control samples from healthy donors and cancer patients. TCRdb's table, derived via immunoSEQ multiplex PCR, lists solely in-frame clones and lacks some. The repertoire includes over 150,000 clones, roughly 94% of them detected once, and 11% to 15% sits in the top ten. What was sequenced was PBMCs. Receptors originate from a man aged 55 to 70 with colorectal cancer. Both conserved end residues are part of each CDR3. A D gene is named only where the DNA matches it firmly. Expanded clones get a size class; other rows say once, few or many, or leave the size out.

TRBV9,TRBJ2-1,-,16,-,TGTGCCAGCAGCGGGCGCGGACGGCAAATCTACAATGAGCAGTTCTTC,CASSGRGRQIYNEQFF
TRBV5-1,TRBJ2-1,-,12,-,TGCGCCAGCAGCTGGGACACCCCGGGGCAGTTCTTC,CASSWDTPGQFF
TRBV5-1,TRBJ2-2,-,15,-,TGCGCCAGCAGCTTTGGGACTCCGAACACCGGGGAGCTGTTTTTT,CASSFGTPNTGELFF
TRBV19,TRBJ2-1,TRBD2,17,-,TGTGCCAGTAGTCGTCAGGGAAGGCTAGCGGCTTACAATGAGCAGTTCTTC,CASSRQGRLAAYNEQFF
TRBV25-1,TRBJ1-1,-,12,-,TGTGCCAGCAGTGACGCCCTGGCGAGAGCTTTCTTT,CASSDALARAFF
TRBV18,TRBJ2-2,-,13,-,TGTGCCAGCTCACCGGCGGGGACCGGGGAGCTGTTTTTT,CASSPAGTGELFF
TRBV9,TRBJ2-1,TRBD1,17,-,TGTGCCCGCCGCGACGGGAGAGGGGGACAGGGGGGCGATGAGCAGTTCTTC,CARRDGRGGQGGDEQFF
TRBV7-2,TRBJ1-2,TRBD1,16,-,TGTGCCAGCAGCCCAACCGGACAGGGTGAAGGTGGTGGCTACACCTTC,CASSPTGQGEGGGYTF
TRBV18,TRBJ2-3,-,15,-,TGTGCCAGCTCACCACCTATCAGGGTGGGAGATACGCAGTATTTT,CASSPPIRVGDTQYF
TRBV5-4,TRBJ2-3,-,15,-,TGTGCCAGCAGCTTGCAGGGCTTGAGATCAGATACGCAGTATTTT,CASSLQGLRSDTQYF
TRBV7-2,TRBJ2-4,TRBD2,18,-,TGTGCCAGCAGCTCCCGGACTAGCGGGGGGTTAGCCAAAAACATTCAGTACTTC,CASSSRTSGGLAKNIQYF
TRBV19,TRBJ1-1,-,15,-,TGTGCCAGTAGTATTACCGGGGTTAGGAACACTGAAGCTTTCTTT,CASSITGVRNTEAFF
TRBV10-2,TRBJ1-6,-,13,-,TGCGCCAGCAGTGAGATGGTCAATTCACCCCTCCACTTT,CASSEMVNSPLHF
TRBV7-2,TRBJ1-2,-,13,-,TGTGCCAGCACCCCTTCGCTTAACTATGGCTACACCTTC,CASTPSLNYGYTF
TRBV5-6,TRBJ2-7,-,11,-,TGTGCCAGCAGCGAGGGCAGTTCCAAGTACTTC,CASSEGSSKYF
TRBV6-5,TRBJ1-2,TRBD1,14,-,TGTGCCAGCAGGCCCGGGACAGGGCTCTATGGCTACACCTTC,CASRPGTGLYGYTF
TRBV5-4,TRBJ1-1,-,15,-,TGTGCCAGCACCAGAGGGGGGGCCCAGGACACTGAAGCTTTCTTT,CASTRGGAQDTEAFF
TRBV11-2,TRBJ1-5,-,15,-,TGTGCCAGCAGCTTAAGGTCGGATAAAAATCAGCCCCAGCATTTT,CASSLRSDKNQPQHF
TRBV4-3,TRBJ2-7,-,15,-,TGCGCCAGCAGCCAAGCAGGGAAGAGCTCCTACGAGCAGTACTTC,CASSQAGKSSYEQYF
TRBV30,TRBJ2-7,-,15,-,TGTGCCTGGAATCGCCCCGGGGGTAGCTCCTACGAGCAGTACTTC,CAWNRPGGSSYEQYF
TRBV7-2,TRBJ1-6,-,13,-,TGTGCCAGCAGCTTAGAGGGGAATTCACCCCTCCACTTT,CASSLEGNSPLHF
TRBV19,TRBJ2-3,-,15,-,TGTGCCAGTAGTATGTTGGACAGCTCCACAGATACGCAGTATTTT,CASSMLDSSTDTQYF
TRBV6-6,TRBJ1-3,-,19,-,TGTGCCAGCAGTCGCAGGGACCTGGAAGTTAGAAGCTCTGGAAACACCATATATTTT,CASSRRDLEVRSSGNTIYF
TRBV14,TRBJ2-3,TRBD2,18,-,TGTGCCAGCAGCCAGCTTAGGGGAGGGAATAATCAAAGAGATACGCAGTATTTT,CASSQLRGGNNQRDTQYF
TRBV18,TRBJ1-1,-,16,-,TGTGCCAGCTCACCTCCCCAAGGGCAAGGGAACACTGAAGCTTTCTTT,CASSPPQGQGNTEAFF
TRBV6-6,TRBJ2-5,-,14,-,TGTGCCAGCAGCCGGGACGGAGACCAAGAGACCCAGTACTTC,CASSRDGDQETQYF
TRBV6-5,TRBJ1-1,-,14,-,TGTGCCAGCAGACCTCAGGGTCAGAACACTGAAGCTTTCTTT,CASRPQGQNTEAFF
TRBV9,TRBJ2-3,-,15,once,TGTGCCAGCAGCGTAGCTCCAGGATCCACAGATACGCAGTATTTT,CASSVAPGSTDTQYF
TRBV9,TRBJ2-7,TRBD2,16,-,TGTGCCAGCAGCGCGGCTGAGAGCGGGGGGGCCAGAGAGCAGTACTTC,CASSAAESGGAREQYF